These 27 T cell receptor beta chains were sequenced from one sample in a study of yellow fever vaccine responses in identical twins. Using its own MiXCR run on the RT-PCR reads, TCRdb lists one record per CDR3 protein. Among 35,000 or so distinct CDR3 sequences listed, about 61% were seen once. Sequencing was performed on T cells from blood (PBMCs), unsorted or a sorted subset (not recorded which), taken before or after yellow fever vaccination (not recorded which). These receptors originate from a woman between 18 and 29 years old who received the yellow fever vaccine.

The chain employs TRBV29-1 and TRBJ1-5; D is perhaps TRBD1 (5 bases). There are 13 residues in the CDR3. Germline loops: CDR1 SQVTM, CDR2 ANQGSEA. V was pared by 5 bases and J by 2 bases, with 10 bases between. Written as DNA, the CDR3 is TGCAGCGTTTTAGGAGGGGGCAATCAGCCCCAGCATTTT. Amino acid sequence: CSVLGGGNQPQHF.

The J gene is TRBJ2-5, the V gene TRBV23-1; weak D call: TRBD2 (6 bases). TRBV23-1 is recorded as an ORF, its role being uncertain. This CDR3 spans 15 amino acids. V lost 11 bases to trimming and J lost 1 base, with 20 bases between them. This chain's CDR3 is CAPMWGSGAQETQYF. The CDR3 DNA sequence: TGCGCCCCCATGTGGGGTAGCGGAGCCCAAGAGACCCAGTACTTC.

This clonotype was counted only a few times. This chain links TRBV18 with TRBJ2-1; D call uncertain. The V gene lost 2 bases and the J gene lost 10 bases, with 15 bases spanning the gap. The length of the CDR3 is 14 residues. Germline lookup yields CDR1 KGHSH and CDR2 LQKENI. CDR3 residues: CASSPSHSNREQFF. The DNA of the CDR3 is TGTGCCAGCTCACCATCCCACAGCAACAGAGAGCAGTTCTTC.

The rearrangement uses TRBV5-1 and TRBJ2-3, with no clear D. The CDR3 is 15 residues long. CDR1 is SGHRS and CDR2 is YFSETQ in the germline V gene. V gave up 3 bases and J gave up 0 bases, with 11 bases separating them. CDR3 protein: CASSYSPASTDTQYF. CDR3 nucleotide sequence: TGCGCCAGCAGCTATTCCCCCGCTAGCACAGATACGCAGTATTTT.

The genes are TRBV3-1 and TRBJ2-5; no reliable D call. This CDR3 comprises 13 residues. The V and J ends lost 1 base and 3 bases respectively, with 6 bases between them. Germline V gene sequence: CDR1 LGHDT, CDR2 YNNKEL (reference sequence). Written as DNA, the CDR3 is TGTGCCAGCAGCCAAGCCGATAAAGAGACCCAGTACTTC. Its translation is CASSQADKETQYF.

V gene TRBV29-1 combines with J gene TRBJ2-5; TRBD2 agrees at 11 bases. V gave up 4 bases and J gave up 2 bases; unmatched junction bases: 6. Germline assignment: CDR1 SQVTM and CDR2 ANQGSEA. This CDR3 contains 15 residues. The CDR3 DNA reads as TGCAGCGTTGTAGGGGGACTAGCGGTACAAGAGACCCAGTACTTC. Its protein product is CSVVGGLAVQETQYF.

The chain recombines TRBV9 with TRBJ1-1; 7 nucleotides align to TRBD1. The CDR3 covers 14 residues. Germline CDR1 is SGDLS and CDR2 is YYNGEE. The junction had 8 bases not matched to a gene; V was cut back by 4 bases and J by 5 bases. The CDR3 sequence is CASSPGGRGTEAFF. The DNA of the CDR3 is TGTGCCAGCAGCCCTGGGGGCAGGGGGACTGAAGCTTTCTTT.

This clonotype was seen more than once but under ten times. The chain is built from TRBV2 and TRBJ2-1; 7 bases align to TRBD2. Looked up from germline, CDR1 is SNHLY and CDR2 is FYNNEI. J gave up 8 bases and V 3 bases, and 4 bases lay outside the gene matches. The CDR3 spans 13 residues. In nucleotides, the CDR3 is TGTGCCAGCAGTGACTACCTAGCGGATGAGCAGTTCTTC. This codes for CASSDYLADEQFF. Variable domain in full (rest from reference TRBV2 and TRBJ2-1): EPEVTQTPSHQVTQMGQEVILRCVPISNHLYFYWYRQILGQKVEFLVSFYNNEISEKSEIFDDQFSVERPDGSNFTLKIRSTKLEDSAMYFCASSDYLADEQFFGPGTRLTVL.

A few counts support this clonotype. V gene TRBV12-3 or TRBV12-4 combines with J gene TRBJ1-2; possibly TRBD1 for D (5 bases). The V end lost 0 bases, the J end lost 8 bases, and 13 bases lay between the germline ends. The CDR3 sequence is 14 residues long. CDR3 loop: CASSLASGAGGYTF. In DNA form, the CDR3 reads TGTGCCAGCAGTTTAGCATCCGGGGCAGGAGGCTACACCTTC.

The chain is built from TRBV4-3 and TRBJ2-1, with D maybe TRBD1 (5 bases). The CDR3 extends over 18 amino acids. CDR1 and CDR2 (germline): LGHNA, YSLEER. V lost 0 bases and J lost 5, with 20 bases in between. CDR3 region: CASSQDTNVAGKDNEQFF. Written as DNA, the CDR3 is TGCGCCAGCAGCCAAGATACGAATGTGGCAGGGAAGGACAATGAGCAGTTCTTC.

The chain joins TRBV28 to TRBJ1-5; D possibly corresponds to TRBD1 (5 bases). CDR3 size: 14 residues. The V gene lost 2 bases and the J gene lost 6 bases, with 11 bases spanning the gap. CDR1 and CDR2 (germline): MDHEN, SYDVKM. CDR3 residues: CASSLQGGSQPQHF. The DNA for the CDR3 is TGTGCCAGCAGTTTACAGGGAGGTAGTCAGCCCCAGCATTTT.

This chain connects TRBV2 to TRBJ2-7; 10 bases are shared with TRBD1. Germline-derived CDR1 and CDR2 are SNHLY and FYNNEI. V lost 3 bases and J lost 6; bases outside the gene matches: 2. There are 13 residues in the CDR3. The DNA for the CDR3 is TGTGCCAGCAGTGATGACAGGGGGCGCGAGCAGTACTTC. Its protein is CASSDDRGREQYF.

The chain links TRBV18 to TRBJ1-1; no reliable D call. CDR1 is KGHSH and CDR2 is LQKENI in the germline V gene. V lost 1 base to trimming and J lost 5 bases, with 2 bases between them. The CDR3 runs 11 residues. CDR3: CASSPLTEAFF. The CDR3, as DNA: TGTGCCAGCTCACCACTTACTGAAGCTTTCTTT.

The chain combines TRBV12-3 or TRBV12-4 with TRBJ2-4, with 8 bases aligning to TRBD1. The junction had 6 bases not matched to a gene; V was cut back by 3 bases and J by 8 bases. The CDR3 runs 14 residues. The CDR3 reads CASSLEDREDIQYF. The DNA of the CDR3 is TGTGCCAGCAGTTTGGAGGACAGGGAAGACATTCAGTACTTC.

This chain connects TRBV29-1 to TRBJ2-6; perhaps D is TRBD1 or TRBD2 (5 bases each). The CDR3 is made up of 13 amino acids. Germline V lookup: CDR1 SQVTM, CDR2 ANQGSEA. With 6 bases removed from V and 3 bases from J, the gap between germline ends came to 9 bases. CDR3 protein: CSVGTSGANVLTF. DNA of the CDR3: TGCAGCGTCGGGACCAGTGGGGCCAACGTCCTGACTTTC.

This clonotype qualifies as medium-sized. The chain couples TRBV7-8 to TRBJ2-1; 7 positions match TRBD1. After removal of 1 base from V and 5 bases from J, the junction contained 5 bases not matched to a gene. The CDR3 extends over 15 amino acids. Germline V gives CDR1 SGHVS, CDR2 FQNEAQ. The CDR3 sequence is CASSLGTGFHNEQFF. DNA for the CDR3: TGTGCCAGCAGCTTAGGGACAGGATTTCACAATGAGCAGTTCTTC.

A few counts support this clonotype. The rearrangement uses TRBV29-1 and TRBJ2-1; 10 bases line up with TRBD2. The CDR3 extends over 15 amino acids. Germline V gene data show CDR1 as SQVTM and CDR2 as ANQGSEA. Losses at the gene ends were 7 bases for V and 2 bases for J; bases not matched to a gene: 8. The CDR3 DNA reads as TGCAGCGACAAACTAGCGGGGAACCCCTACAATGAGCAGTTCTTC. Translating gives CSDKLAGNPYNEQFF.

J is TRBJ1-2 and V is TRBV29-1; 10 positions agree with TRBD1. This CDR3 has 13 residues. V was clipped by 5 bases and J by 10 bases; unmatched bases: 10. CDR1 is SQVTM, CDR2 ANQGSEA, per germline. CDR3 bases: TGCAGCGTTCACACCGCCGGGACAGGGGTCTACACCTTC. Protein product: CSVHTAGTGVYTF.

The gene calls are TRBV3-1 and TRBJ2-1, with no clear D. With 0 bases removed from V and 6 bases from J, the gap between germline ends came to 3 bases. Looked up from germline, CDR1 is LGHDT and CDR2 is YNNKEL (reference sequence). The CDR3 is made up of 12 amino acids. In nucleotides, the CDR3 is TGTGCCAGCAGCCAAGACCCCAATGAGCAGTTCTTC. It specifies CASSQDPNEQFF.

The chain couples TRBV29-1 to TRBJ2-2, with 13 bases that match TRBD2. CDR3 size: 16 residues. V was pared by 6 bases and J by 0 bases, with 4 bases of the junction left unmatched. Germline CDR1 is SQVTM and CDR2 is ANQGSEA. In DNA form, the CDR3 reads TGCAGCGTCCGGACTAGCGGGAGTACGAACACCGGGGAGCTGTTTTTT. Translating it yields CSVRTSGSTNTGELFF.

This clonotype has just a few counts. This chain uses TRBV2 with TRBJ2-1, with 7 bases identical to TRBD2. The junction had 4 bases not matched to a gene; V was cut back by 8 bases and J by 3 bases. The CDR3 sequence is 13 residues long. Germline V lookup: CDR1 SNHLY, CDR2 FYNNEI. CDR3 DNA: TGTGCCAGCGGACTAGATGTCTACAATGAGCAGTTCTTC. Protein sequence: CASGLDVYNEQFF.

This clonotype was counted a few times. The chain combines TRBV7-8 with TRBJ2-1; no clear D gene. The germline CDR1 and CDR2 sequences are SGHVS and FQNEAQ. Between the trimmed V and J ends, which lost 1 base and 9 bases, there was a span of 7 bases. The CDR3 has 12 residues. Written as DNA, the CDR3 is TGTGCCAGCAGCTTAGGTCTCGGTGAGCAGTTCTTC. Amino acid sequence: CASSLGLGEQFF.

The chain joins TRBV18 to TRBJ1-2; 8 nucleotides agree with TRBD1. In germline, CDR1 is KGHSH, CDR2 LQKENI. The V and J ends lost 0 bases and 2 bases, in that order; junction bases with no gene match: 2. This CDR3 is built from 15 residues. The CDR3 here is CASSPPYRGNYGYTF. CDR3 bases: TGTGCCAGCTCACCACCGTACAGGGGGAACTATGGCTACACCTTC. Complete variable domain (other parts from reference TRBV18 and TRBJ1-2): NAGVMQNPRHLVRRRGQEARLRCSPMKGHSHVYWYRQLPEEGLKFMVYLQKENIIDESGMPKERFSAEFPKEGPSILRIQQVVRGDSAAYFCASSPPYRGNYGYTFGSGTRLTVV.

This chain joins TRBV29-1 and TRBJ2-7; D is undetermined. This CDR3 contains 12 residues. With 3 bases removed from V and 0 bases from J, the gap between germline ends came to 6 bases. Germline V gene data show CDR1 as SQVTM and CDR2 as ANQGSEA. As DNA, the CDR3 is TGCAGCGTTGAGTCAAGCTCCTACGAGCAGTACTTC. Its protein is CSVESSSYEQYF.

This clonotype was found a few times. The chain joins TRBV29-1 to TRBJ1-1, with 8 nucleotides matching TRBD1. Per germline, CDR1 SQVTM and CDR2 ANQGSEA. There are 15 residues in the CDR3. Germline trimming cut 5 bases from V and 0 bases from J; bases unmatched to any gene: 8. The CDR3 is CSVPKGQGLNTEAFF. CDR3 DNA: TGCAGCGTTCCTAAAGGACAGGGCTTGAACACTGAAGCTTTCTTT.

This clonotype was detected a few times. This sequence joins TRBV18 and TRBJ2-1; no definite D call. There are 11 residues in the CDR3. Germline values: CDR1 KGHSH, CDR2 LQKENI. Trimming stripped 6 bases from V and 7 bases from J, with 7 bases between. The CDR3 DNA sequence: TGTGCCAGCTCTCAGGCGAATGAGCAGTTCTTC. Translation gives CASSQANEQFF.

The V call is TRBV29-1, the J call TRBJ1-1, with D hard to call. Per germline, CDR1 SQVTM and CDR2 ANQGSEA. The CDR3 extends over 14 amino acids. The CDR3 is CTCSAGVGNTEAFF. The CDR3 coding sequence is TGCACCTGCTCGGCTGGGGTGGGAAACACTGAAGCTTTCTTT.